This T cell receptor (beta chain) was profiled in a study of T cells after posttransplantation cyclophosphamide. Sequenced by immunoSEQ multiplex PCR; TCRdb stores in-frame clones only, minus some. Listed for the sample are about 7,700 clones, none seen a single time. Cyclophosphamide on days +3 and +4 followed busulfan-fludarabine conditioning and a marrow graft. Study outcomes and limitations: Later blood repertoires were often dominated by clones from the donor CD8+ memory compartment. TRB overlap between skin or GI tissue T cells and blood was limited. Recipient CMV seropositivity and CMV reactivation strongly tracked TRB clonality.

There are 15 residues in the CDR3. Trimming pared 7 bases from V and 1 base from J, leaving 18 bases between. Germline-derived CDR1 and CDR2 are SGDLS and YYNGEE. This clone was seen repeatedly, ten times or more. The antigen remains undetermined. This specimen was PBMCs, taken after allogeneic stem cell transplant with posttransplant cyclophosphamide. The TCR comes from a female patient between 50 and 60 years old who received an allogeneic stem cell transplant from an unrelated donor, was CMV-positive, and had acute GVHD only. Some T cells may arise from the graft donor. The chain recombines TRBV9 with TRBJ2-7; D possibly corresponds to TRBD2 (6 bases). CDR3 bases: TGTGCCAGCTCCGGAGGGGCTTTTTTATCCTACGAGCAGTACTTC. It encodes CASSGGAFLSYEQYF.